The present T cell receptor beta chain was sequenced within a study of blood T cell repertoires in COVID-19. Study in general: Samples came from the United States, Italy and Spain, spanning acute and convalescent COVID-19. T cells, B-cell-depleted T cells, or PBMCs supplied cDNA or gDNA.

Original methodology: Estimated nucleated cell counts came from reference gene primer amplification. Produced via immunoSEQ multiplex PCR; TCRdb's table is partial and in-frame only. The DNA gave D and trimming, while V, J and clone size come from that table. The data show approximately 90,000 clones, with about four fifths seen just once and 6.3% held by the top ten. Sequencing was performed on peripheral blood. This clonotype was sampled from a man aged 65-85 years with COVID-19, enrolled during active disease.

This CDR3 reads CASSTSGQHNEQFF. CDR3 DNA sequence: TGTGCCAGTAGTACCTCGGGACAGCACAATGAGCAGTTCTTC. The chain couples TRBV19 to TRBJ2-1; TRBD1 agrees at 7 bases. Germline V gene lookup returns CDR1 LNHDA and CDR2 SQIVND (reference sequence). This CDR3 contains 14 residues. J lost 5 bases, V lost 4 bases, and 5 bases had no gene match.